The 18 T cell receptor beta chains reported below all come from one sample, sequenced in a study of blood T cell repertoires in COVID-19. This table comes from immunoSEQ multiplex PCR, and its TCRdb copy is limited to in-frame clones, with some not included. The table has some 240,000 clones, around 82% seen once. The sample taken for sequencing was PBMCs or T cells enriched from blood (not recorded which). Source of these receptors: a man between 45 and 60 years old who had recovered from COVID-19.

About this clone: The same CDR3 is also encoded by other DNA sequences in this sample. V gene TRBV9 combines with J gene TRBJ2-5, with 13 bases fitting TRBD2. V was pared by 0 bases and J by 1 base, with 0 bases of the junction left unmatched. CDR3 length equals 16 residues. Germline V gene lookup returns CDR1 SGDLS and CDR2 YYNGEE. The CDR3 DNA reads TGTGCCAGCAGCGTAGGGACTAGCGGGGGCCAAGAGACCCAGTACTTC. Translating it yields CASSVGTSGGQETQYF.

The chain links TRBV28 to TRBJ1-1; no clear D. The CDR3 is 13 amino acids. CDR1 is MDHEN, CDR2 SYDVKM, per germline. V dropped 5 bases and J dropped 1 base, with 8 bases sitting between them. The CDR3 DNA is TGTGCCAGCAGTCCAAACGGGAACACTGAAGCTTTCTTT. Encoded protein: CASSPNGNTEAFF.

The chain has TRBV11-2 and TRBJ1-2, with no clear D. Trimming left V 1 base short and J 3 bases short, with 12 bases between. The germline CDR1 and CDR2 sequences are SGHAT and FQNNGV. The CDR3 totals 15 residues. CDR3 nucleotide sequence: TGTGCCAGCAGCTTAGGACTAAGCCTGGACTATGGCTACACCTTC. Its translation: CASSLGLSLDYGYTF.

The chain employs TRBV10-3 and TRBJ1-2; 9 nucleotides align to TRBD1. Trimming at V came to 4 bases and at J to 0 bases, leaving 6 bases not matched to a gene. Germline V gene data show CDR1 as ENHRY and CDR2 as SYGVKD. This CDR3 region has 16 residues. As DNA, the CDR3 is TGTGCCATCAGTGCCCGGACAGGGGCGTCTAACTATGGCTACACCTTC. Encoded protein: CAISARTGASNYGYTF.

V usage is TRBV7-2 and J usage is TRBJ2-1; 11 positions match TRBD2. The CDR3 covers 16 residues. Trimming at V came to 4 bases and at J to 3 bases, leaving 5 bases not matched to a gene. Germline assignment: CDR1 SGHTA and CDR2 FQGNSA. The CDR3 loop is CASSSQGTSGYNEQFF. The CDR3 nucleotides read TGTGCCAGCAGCTCCCAGGGGACTAGCGGCTACAATGAGCAGTTCTTC.

V is TRBV11-2 and J is TRBJ1-1; TRBD1 is a possible D gene (5 bases). With 4 bases removed from V and 7 bases from J, the gap between germline ends came to 13 bases. CDR3 length equals 13 residues. Per the germline V gene, CDR1 is SGHAT and CDR2 is FQNNGV. CDR3 amino acids: CASSYTGGFEAFF. The CDR3, as DNA: TGTGCCAGCAGCTACACCGGGGGTTTTGAAGCTTTCTTT.

The genes are TRBV6-2 or TRBV6-3 and TRBJ2-3, with a possible D match to TRBD1 (5 bases). The ends were cut back, 5 bases at V and 2 bases at J, with 14 bases in the middle. The CDR3 totals 15 residues. Germline lookup yields CDR1 MNHEY and CDR2 SVGEGT. The CDR3 DNA reads TGTGCCAGCAGTCTACCTCTAGGGGCCACAGATACGCAGTATTTT. It yields the protein CASSLPLGATDTQYF.

V and J are TRBV19 and TRBJ2-2; 11 nucleotides agree with TRBD2. The CDR3 is 15 residues long. V lost 4 bases, J lost 5 bases, and 3 bases stayed unmatched. CDR1 is LNHDA and CDR2 is SQIVND in the germline V gene (reference sequence). CDR3 sequence: CASSTSGGITGELFF. The CDR3 region has the DNA TGTGCCAGTAGTACTAGCGGGGGGATAACCGGGGAGCTGTTTTTT.

This sequence joins TRBV6-5 and TRBJ1-1; 7 bases are a match to TRBD1. This CDR3 has 14 amino acids. CDR1 and CDR2 from the germline V gene are MNHEY and SVGAGI. V shed 5 bases, J shed 5 bases, and the junction held 8 bases outside the gene matches. The CDR3, as DNA: TGTGCCAGCAGTCACAGGGGCGAAGGAACTGAAGCTTTCTTT. Translation gives CASSHRGEGTEAFF.

The gene calls are TRBV27 and TRBJ1-1; tentatively, D is TRBD1 (5 bases). Germline CDR1 is MNHEY and CDR2 is SMNVEV (reference sequence). This CDR3 is 14 amino acids long. V was shortened by 4 bases and J by 4 bases, with 13 bases between the two germline ends. CDR3 loop: CASSYDSLITEAFF. In DNA, the CDR3 is TGTGCCAGCAGTTACGACAGCCTGATCACTGAAGCTTTCTTT.

This clone was detected only once. The genes are TRBV15 and TRBJ2-1; a weak D match, TRBD2 (6 bases). Germline CDR1 is LNHNV and CDR2 is YYDKDF (reference sequence). CDR3 length: 14 amino acids. The V end was cut by 2 bases, the J end by 10 bases, with 15 bases between. The CDR3 protein is CATSRPRPLAEQFF. The CDR3 coding sequence is TGTGCCACCAGCAGACCACGCCCACTAGCAGAGCAGTTCTTC.

The chain uses TRBV2 and TRBJ2-7; a weak D match, TRBD1 (6 bases). Looked up from germline, CDR1 is SNHLY and CDR2 is FYNNEI. Trimming took off 6 bases at V and 2 bases at J, with 11 bases between the two ends. The CDR3 contains 13 residues. Here the CDR3 reads CASREDSPYEQYF. CDR3 bases: TGTGCCAGCAGGGAGGACAGCCCCTACGAGCAGTACTTC.

The chain carries TRBV3-1 (or the pseudogene TRBV3-2) and TRBJ1-2; D ambiguous. Germline V gene data show CDR1 as LGHDT and CDR2 as YNNKEL (reference sequence). Trimming pared 1 base from V and 8 bases from J, leaving 14 bases between. The CDR3 has 14 amino acids. The DNA for the CDR3 is TGTGCCAGCAGCCAAGGCCGGACTCAAGGGGGCTACACCTTC. It translates to CASSQGRTQGGYTF.

The rearrangement links TRBV5-4 to TRBJ2-7; 11 bases align to TRBD1. This CDR3 has 16 residues. Germline lookup yields CDR1 SGHNT and CDR2 YYREEE (reference sequence). V lost 3 bases to trimming and J lost 5 bases; unmatched junction nucleotides: 10. Here the CDR3 reads CASSSPGQGVHHEQYF. The CDR3, as DNA: TGTGCCAGCAGCTCACCGGGACAGGGGGTGCACCACGAGCAGTACTTC.

This clone was detected once. This chain connects TRBV12-1 to TRBJ2-3; TRBD2 reflects the table's D call only, with no check against the DNA. TRBV12-1 is a pseudogene locus. The CDR3 has 17 amino acids. As DNA, the CDR3 is TGTGCCAGCAGCTTCGGACCTAGCGGACGACACAAACATACGCAGTATTTT. Amino acids: CASSFGPSGRHKHTQYF.

The J gene is TRBJ2-1, the V gene TRBV27, with D possibly matching TRBD2 (5 bases). CDR1 is MNHEY, CDR2 SMNVEV, per germline (reference sequence). The CDR3 sequence is 15 residues long. Deletions cut 6 bases from V and 1 base from J, with 13 bases between. CDR3 DNA: TGTGCCAGCAGACTTCTAGCTCGATCCTACAATGAGCAGTTCTTC. It encodes CASRLLARSYNEQFF.

J is TRBJ2-6 and V is TRBV5-6; possibly TRBD1 for D (6 bases). The CDR3 extends over 15 amino acids. Germline assignment: CDR1 SGHDT and CDR2 YYEEEE. V was pared by 0 bases and J by 13 bases, with 17 bases between. CDR3 sequence: CASSLATGRIGVLTF. Here the CDR3 DNA reads TGTGCCAGCAGCTTGGCTACAGGGCGGATAGGGGTCCTGACTTTC.

This rearrangement joins TRBV27 to TRBJ1-1; TRBD1 aligns across 9 bases. V was clipped by 6 bases and J by 5 bases; unmatched bases: 13. CDR1 and CDR2 (germline): MNHEY, SMNVEV (reference sequence). This CDR3 comprises 16 residues. CDR3 residues: CASRPGTGMGRTEAFF. CDR3 nucleotide sequence: TGTGCCAGCAGACCAGGGACAGGGATGGGTAGGACTGAAGCTTTCTTT.